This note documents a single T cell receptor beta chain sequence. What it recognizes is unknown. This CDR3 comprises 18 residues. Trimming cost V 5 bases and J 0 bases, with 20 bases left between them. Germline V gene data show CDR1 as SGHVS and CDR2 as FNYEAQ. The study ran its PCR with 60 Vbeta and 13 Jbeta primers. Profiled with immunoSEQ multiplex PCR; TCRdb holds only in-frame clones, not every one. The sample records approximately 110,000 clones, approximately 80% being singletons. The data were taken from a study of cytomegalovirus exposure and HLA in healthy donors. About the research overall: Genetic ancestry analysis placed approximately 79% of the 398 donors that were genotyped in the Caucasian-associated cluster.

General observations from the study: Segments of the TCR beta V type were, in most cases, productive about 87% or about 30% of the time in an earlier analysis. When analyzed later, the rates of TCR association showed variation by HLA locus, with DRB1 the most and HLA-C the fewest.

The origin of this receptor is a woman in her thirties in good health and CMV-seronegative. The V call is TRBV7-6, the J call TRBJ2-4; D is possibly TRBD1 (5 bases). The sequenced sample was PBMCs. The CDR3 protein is CASSPSPRQGLAKNIQYF. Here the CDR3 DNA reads TGTGCCAGCAGCCCCTCCCCGAGGCAGGGCCTAGCCAAAAACATTCAGTACTTC.